These 23 T cell receptor beta chains share one sample of origin, sequenced in a study of cytomegalovirus exposure and HLA in healthy donors. Both 60 Vbeta primers and 13 Jbeta primers went into the PCR. Only in-frame clones appear in the TCRdb table, and some are missing; sequencing was by immunoSEQ multiplex PCR. The data contain 90,000 to 120,000 clones, over 60% of them singletons. Sequences were obtained from PBMCs. The source of these receptors is a male donor in good health and CMV-seronegative.

This clone was detected once. The chain recombines TRBV5-1 with TRBJ2-7, with D possibly TRBD2 on 5 matching bases. There are 13 residues in the CDR3. Germline V gene lookup returns CDR1 SGHRS and CDR2 YFSETQ. V was cut by 5 bases and J by 4 bases, with 13 bases left in between. The CDR3 DNA reads TGCGCCAGCAGGATGTACGGAGGTTACGAGCAGTACTTC. It specifies CASRMYGGYEQYF. The variable domain in full, with the rest retrieved from reference TRBV5-1 and TRBJ2-7, is KAGVTQTPRYLIKTRGQQVTLSCSPISGHRSVSWYQQTPGQGLQFLFEYFSETQRNKGNFPGRFSGRQFSNSRSEMNVSTLELGDSALYLCASRMYGGYEQYFGPGTRLTVT.

This chain connects TRBV7-8 to TRBJ2-7; TRBD2 might be the D (5 bases). Germline loops: CDR1 SGHVS, CDR2 FQNEAQ. The CDR3 runs to 14 residues. V dropped 4 bases and J dropped 3 bases, with 13 bases sitting between them. CDR3: CASSSRWGVYEQYF. As DNA, the CDR3 is TGTGCCAGCAGCTCCCGCTGGGGAGTCTACGAGCAGTACTTC.

This chain links TRBV6-5 with TRBJ2-3, with D tentatively TRBD1 (8 bases). CDR3 length equals 15 residues. The germline CDR1 and CDR2 sequences are MNHEY and SVGAGI. The V end was cut by 0 bases, the J end by 4 bases, with 11 bases between. The CDR3 loop is CASSYSTGGADTQYF. Here the CDR3 DNA reads TGTGCCAGCAGTTACTCTACAGGGGGGGCAGATACGCAGTATTTT.

This rearrangement joins TRBV7-7 to TRBJ2-1; D may be TRBD1 (6 bases). V was cut by 5 bases and J by 9 bases, with 14 bases left in between. Germline lookup yields CDR1 SSHAT and CDR2 FNYEAQ (reference sequence). The CDR3 runs 13 residues. CDR3 in DNA: TGTGCCAGCAGCCGATCAGGGGTAGCTGAGCAGTTCTTC. It translates to CASSRSGVAEQFF.

DNA for the CDR3: TGTGCCAGCAGACAAGGGGGTTGGAACACTGAAGCTTTCTTT. This translates into CASRQGGWNTEAFF. The rearrangement links TRBV6-5 to TRBJ1-1; TRBD1 is a possible D gene (6 bases). This CDR3 has 14 amino acids. Trimming took 6 bases from V and 1 from J, leaving 12 bases between them. Germline loops: CDR1 MNHEY, CDR2 SVGAGI.

The chain's CDR3 is CASSLELGVRNEQFF. The CDR3, as DNA: TGCGCCAGCAGCTTGGAGTTGGGAGTAAGGAATGAGCAGTTCTTC. This rearrangement joins TRBV5-1 to TRBJ2-1; maybe TRBD2 (5 bases). This CDR3 region has 15 residues. CDR1 is SGHRS and CDR2 is YFSETQ in the germline V gene. Trimming took off 0 bases at V and 7 bases at J, with 14 bases between the two ends. Full variable domain (remainder filled in from reference TRBV5-1 and TRBJ2-1): KAGVTQTPRYLIKTRGQQVTLSCSPISGHRSVSWYQQTPGQGLQFLFEYFSETQRNKGNFPGRFSGRQFSNSRSEMNVSTLELGDSALYLCASSLELGVRNEQFFGPGTRLTVL.

This clone came up a few times. The chain employs TRBV2 and TRBJ1-4, with D tentatively TRBD1 (6 bases). This CDR3 spans 13 amino acids. CDR1 is SNHLY and CDR2 is FYNNEI in the germline V gene. Deletions cut 7 bases from V and 4 bases from J, with 10 bases between. The CDR3 DNA follows: TGTGCCAGCATCGAGGGGGATAATGAAAAACTGTTTTTT. Amino acid sequence: CASIEGDNEKLFF.

Turning to this clone: Germline is not matched at one junction end, which may reflect a read error. This sample includes further DNA sequences coding for the same CDR3. J is TRBJ2-7 and V is TRBV5-1; 9 positions agree with TRBD2. Germline CDR1 reads SGHRS; CDR2 reads YFSETQ. The CDR3 has 14 residues. The CDR3 DNA reads TGTGCCAGCAGCTTGGTAGCGGGAGTTTACGAGCAGTACTTC. The encoded protein is CASSLVAGVYEQYF.

This clone has only one observation. This sequence joins TRBV4-1 and TRBJ2-5; the match to TRBD1 covers 9 bases. The V segment lost 0 bases and the J segment 4 bases; nucleotides outside the gene matches: 3. The CDR3 length is 15 residues. CDR1 and CDR2 from the germline V gene are MGHRA and YSYEKL. The CDR3 DNA sequence: TGCGCCAGCAGCCAAGAGGACAGGGGAGGAGAGACCCAGTACTTC. Its translation is CASSQEDRGGETQYF.

In this sample, this clone turned up a few times. The chain is built from TRBV14 and TRBJ1-1; tentatively, D is TRBD1 (6 bases). The germline V and J ends were trimmed by 4 bases and 1 base, with 19 bases remaining between them. This CDR3 is built from 17 residues. The V gene's germline CDR1 is SGHDN and CDR2 FVKESK. The CDR3 reads CASSPRRSGGQNTEAFF. In DNA form, the CDR3 reads TGTGCCAGCAGCCCAAGGAGGTCGGGGGGGCAGAACACTGAAGCTTTCTTT.

The V gene is TRBV14, the J gene TRBJ2-3; a possible D gene is TRBD2 (6 bases). Germline values: CDR1 SGHDN, CDR2 FVKESK. This CDR3 is built from 17 residues. The V gene lost 4 bases and the J gene lost 2 bases, with 19 bases spanning the gap. CDR3 bases: TGTGCCAGCAGCCCCTGGAGTGGGGGAGGTCCCACAGATACGCAGTATTTT. Encoded protein: CASSPWSGGGPTDTQYF.

This chain uses TRBV5-1 with TRBJ2-2, with D perhaps TRBD2 (6 bases). Trimming shortened V by 0 bases and J by 4 bases, and 7 bases separated the two germline ends. From germline, CDR1 is SGHRS and CDR2 YFSETQ. The CDR3 is 14 residues long. Here the CDR3 reads CASSLAGVTGELFF. The CDR3 bases are TGCGCCAGCAGCTTGGCGGGGGTCACCGGGGAGCTGTTTTTT. The full variable domain, rest sourced from reference TRBV5-1 and TRBJ2-2, is KAGVTQTPRYLIKTRGQQVTLSCSPISGHRSVSWYQQTPGQGLQFLFEYFSETQRNKGNFPGRFSGRQFSNSRSEMNVSTLELGDSALYLCASSLAGVTGELFFGEGSRLTVL.

This chain connects TRBV6-5 to TRBJ1-1; 8 positions agree with TRBD1. Germline trimming cut 5 bases from V and 4 bases from J; bases unmatched to any gene: 3. The CDR3 totals 13 residues. CDR1 is MNHEY and CDR2 is SVGAGI in the germline V gene. CDR3 residues: CASSRGTGTEAFF. The CDR3 region has the DNA TGTGCCAGCAGTCGCGGGACAGGCACTGAAGCTTTCTTT.

This clone was picked up a small number of times. DNA of the CDR3: TGTGCCAGCAGCGGATCCTTGGCGACAAGGGAGCAGTACTTC. It is translated as CASSGSLATREQYF. V gene TRBV7-9 combines with J gene TRBJ2-7; D not resolved. Germline V gene data show CDR1 as SEHNR and CDR2 as FQNEAQ (reference sequence). The CDR3 spans 14 residues. The V and J ends lost 5 bases and 7 bases respectively, with 18 bases between them.

This sequence joins TRBV11-3 and TRBJ2-1; the match to TRBD2 covers 13 bases. Per germline, CDR1 SGHNT and CDR2 YENEEA. V was clipped by 5 bases and J by 6 bases; unmatched bases: 16. The CDR3 is 19 amino acids. For the CDR3, the DNA is TGTGCCAGCAGCCCACTTCGTGGACTAGCGGGAGAGGGGCCCAATGAGCAGTTCTTC. Translated, it gives CASSPLRGLAGEGPNEQFF.

The V gene is TRBV19, the J gene TRBJ1-4; 7 bases match TRBD1. The germline V gene encodes CDR1 LNHDA and CDR2 SQIVND (reference sequence). The CDR3 has 14 amino acids. With 7 bases clipped from V and 8 bases from J, the junction kept 10 bases outside the gene matches. CDR3 coding DNA: TGTGCCAGTACCTTTCAGGGGGAATTCGAAAAACTGTTTTTT. Protein sequence: CASTFQGEFEKLFF.

This chain connects TRBV5-1 to TRBJ2-7; 15 nucleotides match TRBD2. The CDR3 length is 19 residues. Germline assignment: CDR1 SGHRS and CDR2 YFSETQ. Trimming removed 1 base from V and 0 bases from J; junction bases left unmatched: 8. The CDR3 nucleotides read TGCGCCAGCAGCTTGCTAGGACTAGCGGGAGGGCCAAGCTCCTACGAGCAGTACTTC. Its protein product is CASSLLGLAGGPSSYEQYF.

The chain carries TRBV19 and TRBJ2-1; 9 bases agree with TRBD2. The CDR3 covers 16 residues. With V trimmed by 5 bases and J by 6 bases, 11 bases remained unmatched. CDR1 is LNHDA, CDR2 SQIVND, per germline (reference sequence). Here the CDR3 reads CASSSRGGERSNEQFF. As DNA, the CDR3 is TGTGCCAGTAGTTCACGCGGGGGGGAGAGGTCCAATGAGCAGTTCTTC.

The gene calls are TRBV14 and TRBJ1-6; D is undetermined. This CDR3 region has 14 residues. The V gene's germline CDR1 is SGHDN and CDR2 FVKESK. V was cut by 3 bases and J by 6 bases, with 9 bases left in between. The CDR3 sequence is CASSQLTVNSPLHF. CDR3 bases: TGTGCCAGCAGCCAGTTAACAGTTAATTCACCCCTCCACTTT.

This clone was counted only a few times. The chain combines TRBV13 with TRBJ2-1; the match to TRBD2 covers 11 bases. Germline values: CDR1 PRHDT, CDR2 FYEKMQ (reference sequence). The V and J ends lost 3 bases and 9 bases, in that order; junction bases with no gene match: 4. The CDR3 extends over 14 amino acids. The CDR3, as DNA: TGTGCCAGCAGCTTCTTAGCGGGAGGGCTTGAGCAGTTCTTC. It is translated as CASSFLAGGLEQFF. Supplemented by reference TRBV13 and TRBJ2-1, the full variable domain reads AAGVIQSPRHLIKEKRETATLKCYPIPRHDTVYWYQQGPGQDPQFLISFYEKMQSDKGSIPDRFSAQQFSDYHSELNMSSLELGDSALYFCASSFLAGGLEQFFGPGTRLTVL.

The gene calls are TRBV6-4 and TRBJ2-7; 10 nucleotides agree with TRBD2. Per germline, CDR1 MRHNA and CDR2 SNTAGT. The J segment lost 1 base and the V segment lost 6 bases, leaving 6 bases of the junction unmatched. The CDR3 contains 15 residues. The CDR3 sequence is CASSISSGGSYEQYF. CDR3 coding DNA: TGTGCCAGCAGCATCTCTAGCGGGGGTTCCTACGAGCAGTACTTC.

CDR3 in amino acids: CASSFSGQANTEAFF. DNA of the CDR3: TGTGCCAGCAGTTTTTCCGGACAGGCGAACACTGAAGCTTTCTTT. The chain has TRBV28 and TRBJ1-1, with 7 bases matching TRBD1. Germline V gene lookup returns CDR1 MDHEN and CDR2 SYDVKM. The junction had 5 bases not matched to a gene; V was cut back by 3 bases and J by 1 base. The CDR3 runs 15 residues.

V and J are TRBV28 and TRBJ2-1; no clear D. V gave up 2 bases and J gave up 9 bases, with 8 bases separating them. Per the germline V gene, CDR1 is MDHEN and CDR2 is SYDVKM. CDR3 length: 12 residues. The CDR3 nucleotides read TGTGCCAGCAGTTTAGCCCAGGCTGAGCAGTTCTTC. Amino acids: CASSLAQAEQFF.